The next 8 T cell receptor beta chains were all read from a single sample in a study of blood T cell repertoires in COVID-19. Clones were sequenced by immunoSEQ multiplex PCR, and TCRdb holds only the in-frame ones, with some missing. The sample has about 98,000 clones, 75% to 90% seen once; the top ten hold roughly 4%. The sequenced sample consisted of peripheral blood. These receptors were collected from a human donor in a cohort sampled during active COVID-19.

The gene calls are TRBV6-2 or TRBV6-3 and TRBJ2-3; 7 bases align to TRBD1. The CDR3 runs 16 residues. Trimming took 0 bases from V and 2 from J; bases not matched to a gene: 5. The germline CDR1 and CDR2 sequences are MNHEY and SVGEGT. CDR3: CASSYSTGDLTDTQYF. DNA for the CDR3: TGTGCCAGCAGTTACTCAACAGGGGACCTCACAGATACGCAGTATTTT.

The chain uses TRBV5-4 and TRBJ1-2; TRBD1 aligns across 11 bases. CDR1 SGHNT and CDR2 YYREEE come from the germline V gene (reference sequence). After removal of 4 bases from V and 8 bases from J, the junction contained 10 bases not matched to a gene. This CDR3 contains 15 residues. The CDR3 spells CASSTRTGGKGGYTF. The CDR3 DNA reads as TGTGCCAGCAGCACCAGGACAGGGGGCAAGGGAGGCTACACCTTC.

The chain couples TRBV5-8 to TRBJ2-5; D unclear. The CDR3 runs to 14 residues. Germline loops: CDR1 SGHTS, CDR2 YDEGEE. Trimming cost V 1 base and J 2 bases, with 9 bases left between them. CDR3 nucleotide sequence: TGTGCCAGCAGCTTGCTAACGGTGCAAGAGACCCAGTACTTC. This codes for CASSLLTVQETQYF. Supplemented by reference TRBV5-8 and TRBJ2-5, the full variable domain reads EAGVTQSPTHLIKTRGQQATLRCSPISGHTSVYWYQQALGLGLQFLLWYDEGEERNRGNFPPRFSGRQFPNYSSELNVNALELEDSALYLCASSLLTVQETQYFGPGTRLLVL.

The chain has TRBV7-8 and TRBJ2-7, with 7 bases lining up with TRBD1. In germline, CDR1 is SGHVS, CDR2 FQNEAQ. This CDR3 region has 14 residues. The V gene end was trimmed by 5 bases and the J gene end by 3 bases; junction bases not matched to a gene: 7. For the CDR3, the DNA is TGTGCCAGCAGCAGCAGGGGACAGATCTACGAGCAGTACTTC. It is translated as CASSSRGQIYEQYF.

The rearrangement joins TRBV7-6 to TRBJ2-2; 7 bases align to TRBD2. Germline lookup yields CDR1 SGHVS and CDR2 FNYEAQ. The CDR3 has 16 amino acids. Losses at the gene ends were 1 base for V and 6 bases for J; bases not matched to a gene: 8. The chain's CDR3 is CASSLVLAARAGELFF. The CDR3 nucleotides read TGTGCCAGCAGCTTAGTTCTAGCGGCCAGAGCCGGGGAGCTGTTTTTT.

This clone was picked up a small number of times. The chain employs TRBV29-1 and TRBJ1-2; D ambiguous. Trimming pared 3 bases from V and 4 bases from J, leaving 3 bases between. CDR3 length: 10 amino acids. Germline CDR1 is SQVTM and CDR2 is ANQGSEA. CDR3 sequence reads: CSVDSYGYTF. The DNA for the CDR3 is TGCAGCGTTGACAGCTATGGCTACACCTTC.

A few counts support this clone. V usage is TRBV7-9 and J usage is TRBJ1-5, with D unclear. V was cut by 7 bases and J by 1 base, with 14 bases left in between. CDR3 length: 15 amino acids. The germline V gene has CDR1 SEHNR and CDR2 FQNEAQ (reference sequence). CDR3 protein: CASIAPGGSNQPQHF. For the CDR3, the DNA is TGTGCCAGCATCGCTCCCGGAGGGAGCAATCAGCCCCAGCATTTT.

The CDR3 region is CASSHRQFALYF. The CDR3 DNA follows: TGTGCCAGCAGCCATAGACAGTTCGCCCTATATTTT. V is TRBV3-1 (or the pseudogene TRBV3-2) and J is TRBJ1-3; tentative D call: TRBD1 (5 bases). The CDR3 covers 12 residues. Trimming shortened V by 3 bases and J by 14 bases, and 14 bases separated the two germline ends. Looked up from germline, CDR1 is LGHDT and CDR2 is YNNKEL (reference sequence).